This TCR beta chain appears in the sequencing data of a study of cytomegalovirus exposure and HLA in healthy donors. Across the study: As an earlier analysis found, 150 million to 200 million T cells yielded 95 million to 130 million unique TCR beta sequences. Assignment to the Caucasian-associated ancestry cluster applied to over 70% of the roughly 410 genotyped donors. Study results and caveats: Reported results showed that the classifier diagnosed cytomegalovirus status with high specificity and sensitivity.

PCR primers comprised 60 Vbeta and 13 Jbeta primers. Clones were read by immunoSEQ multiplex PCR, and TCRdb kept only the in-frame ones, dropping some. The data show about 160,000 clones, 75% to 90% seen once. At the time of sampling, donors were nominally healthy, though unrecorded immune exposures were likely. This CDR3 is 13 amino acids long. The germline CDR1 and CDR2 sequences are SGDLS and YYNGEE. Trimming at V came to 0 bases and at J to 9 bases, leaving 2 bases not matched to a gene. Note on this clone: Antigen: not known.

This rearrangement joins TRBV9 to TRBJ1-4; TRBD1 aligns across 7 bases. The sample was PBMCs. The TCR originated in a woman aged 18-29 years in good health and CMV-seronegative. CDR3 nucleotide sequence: TGTGCCAGCAGCGTAGTACAGGGGAAAAAACTGTTTTTT. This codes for CASSVVQGKKLFF.